This T cell receptor beta chain was observed in a study of cytomegalovirus exposure and HLA in healthy donors. Comment on this clone: The antigen is unknown.

The CDR3 totals 14 residues. Germline loops: CDR1 GTSNPN, CDR2 SVGIG (reference sequence). Trimming removed 3 bases from V and 5 bases from J, with 11 bases in between. Points from the study as a whole: Cytomegalovirus-associated status was assigned to approximately 160 TCR beta chains. Most CMV-associated TCR beta chains appeared HLA-restricted in a later analysis.

The PCR made use of 60 Vbeta and 13 Jbeta primers. Original methodology: Around 80 million unique TCR beta chains, roughly 11 million of them shared, were counted by a later analysis. Only in-frame clones appear in the TCRdb table, and some are missing; sequencing was by immunoSEQ multiplex PCR. From that table come the V and J calls and clone size; the DNA was used to work out D and trimming. Of 110,000 to 150,000 clones in the sample, over 60% were seen once. Sequences were obtained from PBMCs. The receptor was isolated from a woman under 40 in good health and CMV-seronegative. V gene TRBV30 combines with J gene TRBJ1-6; D unresolved. Written as DNA, the CDR3 is TGTGCCTGGAGCCTCGGGAACGATAATTCACCCCTCCACTTT. This codes for CAWSLGNDNSPLHF.